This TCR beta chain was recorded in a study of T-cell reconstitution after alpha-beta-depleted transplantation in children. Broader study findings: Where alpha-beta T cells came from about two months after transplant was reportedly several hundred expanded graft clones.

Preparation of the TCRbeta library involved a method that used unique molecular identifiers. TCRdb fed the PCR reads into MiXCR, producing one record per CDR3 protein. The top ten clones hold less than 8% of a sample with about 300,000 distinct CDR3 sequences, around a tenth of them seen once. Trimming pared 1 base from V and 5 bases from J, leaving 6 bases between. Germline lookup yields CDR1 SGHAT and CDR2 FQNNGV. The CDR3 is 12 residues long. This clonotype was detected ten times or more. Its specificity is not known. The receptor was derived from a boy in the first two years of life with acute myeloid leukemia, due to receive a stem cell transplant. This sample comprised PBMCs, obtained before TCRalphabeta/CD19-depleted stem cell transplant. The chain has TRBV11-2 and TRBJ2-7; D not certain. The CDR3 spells CASSLGGNEQYF. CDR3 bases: TGTGCCAGCAGCTTAGGGGGTAACGAGCAGTACTTC.